This TCR beta chain was recovered during a study of cytotoxic CD8 clonotypes in ibrutinib-treated CLL. About the research overall: 11 relapsed/refractory, more than 14 treatment-naive; roughly 17 IGHV unmutated. Sequenced samples delivered averages of some 260,000 productive templates and around 90,000 productive rearrangements. Timing of response sample collection was a median approximately twelve months after treatment start, with a range of 6 to 36. General observations from the study: Sampling times, which were not matched between the groups, differed between sustained-remission patients and progressing patients.

Some clones are missing from TCRdb's copy, which holds only in-frame ones; the method was immunoSEQ multiplex PCR. The table lists just over 200,000 clones, 79% of them singletons. Worth noting for this clone: Its specificity is not known.

V gave up 4 bases and J gave up 4 bases, with 19 bases separating them. The CDR3 consists of 16 residues. Germline lookup yields CDR1 SGHVS and CDR2 FNYEAQ. V usage is TRBV7-6 and J usage is TRBJ1-1; D perhaps matches TRBD1 (6 bases). The TCR was taken from a human donor with chronic lymphocytic leukemia. The specimen was PBMCs, collected after 12 months of ibrutinib treatment. The CDR3 nucleotides read TGTGCCAGCAGCTCCCCACTCGCCGACAGGATCACTGAAGCTTTCTTT. Residues: CASSSPLADRITEAFF.